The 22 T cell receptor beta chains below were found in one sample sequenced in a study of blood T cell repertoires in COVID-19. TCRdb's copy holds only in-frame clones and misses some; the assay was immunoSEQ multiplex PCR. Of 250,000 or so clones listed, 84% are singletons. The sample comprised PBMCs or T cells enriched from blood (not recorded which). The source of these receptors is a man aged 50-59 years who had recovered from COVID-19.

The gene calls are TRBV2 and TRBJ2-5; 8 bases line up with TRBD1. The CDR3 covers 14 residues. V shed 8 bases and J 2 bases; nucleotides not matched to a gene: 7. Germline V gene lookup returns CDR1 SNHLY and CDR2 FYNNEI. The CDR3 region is CASSRDRLQETQYF. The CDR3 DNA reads TGTGCCAGCTCCCGGGACAGGTTACAAGAGACCCAGTACTTC.

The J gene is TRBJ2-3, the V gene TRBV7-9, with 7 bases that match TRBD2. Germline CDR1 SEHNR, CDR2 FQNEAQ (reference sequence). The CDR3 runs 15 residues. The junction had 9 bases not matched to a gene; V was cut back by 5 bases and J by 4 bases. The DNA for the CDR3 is TGTGCCAGCAGCCCCTGGGGGGGTGTCGCAGATACGCAGTATTTT. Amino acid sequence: CASSPWGGVADTQYF. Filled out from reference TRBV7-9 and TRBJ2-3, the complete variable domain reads DTGVSQNPRHKITKRGQNVTFRCDPISEHNRLYWYRQTLGQGPEFLTYFQNEAQLEKSRLLSDRFSAERPKGSFSTLEIQRTEQGDSAMYLCASSPWGGVADTQYFGPGTRLTVL.

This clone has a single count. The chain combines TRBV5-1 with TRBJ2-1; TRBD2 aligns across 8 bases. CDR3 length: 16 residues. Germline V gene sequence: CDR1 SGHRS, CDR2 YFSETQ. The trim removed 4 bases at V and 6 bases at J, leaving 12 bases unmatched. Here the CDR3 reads CASSLRSLAAANEQFF. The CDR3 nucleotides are TGCGCCAGCAGCCTGAGGTCACTAGCGGCAGCCAATGAGCAGTTCTTC.

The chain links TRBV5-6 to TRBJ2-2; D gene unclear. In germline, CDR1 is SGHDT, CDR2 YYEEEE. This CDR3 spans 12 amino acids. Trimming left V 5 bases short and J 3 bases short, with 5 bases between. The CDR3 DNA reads TGTGCCAGCAGTTCTTACACCGGGGAGCTGTTTTTT. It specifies CASSSYTGELFF.

The CDR3 region has the DNA TGTGCCAGCAGTTTGTACAATGTCTATAATTCACCCCTCCACTTT. Its translation: CASSLYNVYNSPLHF. The chain joins TRBV5-5 to TRBJ1-6; D is undetermined. The CDR3 runs 15 residues. Germline lookup yields CDR1 SGHKS and CDR2 YYEKEE (reference sequence). V was clipped by 5 bases and J by 3 bases, with 12 bases between them.

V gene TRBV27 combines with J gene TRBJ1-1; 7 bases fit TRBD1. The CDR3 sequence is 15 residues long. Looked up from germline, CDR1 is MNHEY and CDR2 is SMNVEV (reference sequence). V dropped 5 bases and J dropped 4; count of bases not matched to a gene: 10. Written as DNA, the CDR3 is TGTGCCAGCAGTAGGACAGGTCACTGGGGCACTGAAGCTTTCTTT. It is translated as CASSRTGHWGTEAFF.

The CDR3 nucleotides read TGTGCCACCAGTGGCCGCGGCAATCAGCCCCAGCATTTT. It codes for CATSGRGNQPQHF. This chain links TRBV24-1 with TRBJ1-5; D gene ambiguous. CDR3 length: 13 residues. Germline CDR1 is KGHDR and CDR2 is SFDVKD. Trimming took off 5 bases at V and 2 bases at J, with 6 bases between the two ends.

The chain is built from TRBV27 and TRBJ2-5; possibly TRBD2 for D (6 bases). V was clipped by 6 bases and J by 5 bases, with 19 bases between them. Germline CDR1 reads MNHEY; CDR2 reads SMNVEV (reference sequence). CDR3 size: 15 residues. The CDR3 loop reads CASSIRAASAETQYF. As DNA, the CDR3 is TGTGCCAGCAGCATCAGAGCTGCTAGCGCCGAGACCCAGTACTTC.

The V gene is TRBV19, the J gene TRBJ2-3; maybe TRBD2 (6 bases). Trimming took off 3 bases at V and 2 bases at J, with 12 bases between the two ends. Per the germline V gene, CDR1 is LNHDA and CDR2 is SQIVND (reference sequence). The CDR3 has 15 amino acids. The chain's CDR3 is CASSIGRGLTDTQYF. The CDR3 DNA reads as TGTGCCAGTAGTATTGGGCGGGGACTCACAGATACGCAGTATTTT.

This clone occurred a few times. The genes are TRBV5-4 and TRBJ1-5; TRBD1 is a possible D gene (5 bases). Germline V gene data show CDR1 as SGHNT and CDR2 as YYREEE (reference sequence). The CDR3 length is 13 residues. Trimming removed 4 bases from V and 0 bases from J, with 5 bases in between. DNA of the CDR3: TGTGCCAGCAGCAGGGGTAGCAATCAGCCCCAGCATTTT. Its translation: CASSRGSNQPQHF.

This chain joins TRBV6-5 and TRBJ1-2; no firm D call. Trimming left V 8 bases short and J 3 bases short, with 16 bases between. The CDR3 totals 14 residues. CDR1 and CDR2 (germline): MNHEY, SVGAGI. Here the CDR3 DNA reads TGTGCCAGCCTTCTCTCGCCCCAGTACTATGGCTACACCTTC. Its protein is CASLLSPQYYGYTF.

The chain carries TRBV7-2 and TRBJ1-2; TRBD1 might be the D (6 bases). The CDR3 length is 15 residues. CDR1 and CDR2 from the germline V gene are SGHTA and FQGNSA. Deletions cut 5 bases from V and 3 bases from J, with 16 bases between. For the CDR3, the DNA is TGTGCCAGCAGCGACACGAACAGGGTTCACTATGGCTACACCTTC. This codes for CASSDTNRVHYGYTF.

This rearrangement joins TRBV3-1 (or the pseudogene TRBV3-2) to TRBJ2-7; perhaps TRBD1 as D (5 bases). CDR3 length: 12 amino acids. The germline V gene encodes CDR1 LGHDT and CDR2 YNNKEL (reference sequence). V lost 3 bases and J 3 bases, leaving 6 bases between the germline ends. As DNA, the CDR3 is TGTGCCAGCAGCCAGACAGACTACGAGCAGTACTTC. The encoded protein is CASSQTDYEQYF.

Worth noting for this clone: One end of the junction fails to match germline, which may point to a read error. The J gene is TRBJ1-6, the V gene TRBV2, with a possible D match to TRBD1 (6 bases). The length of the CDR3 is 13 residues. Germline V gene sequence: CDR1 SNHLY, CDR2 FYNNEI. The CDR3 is CASTHYRDSPLHF. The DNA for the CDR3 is TGTGCCAGCACCCACTACAGGGATTCTCCCCTCCACTTT.

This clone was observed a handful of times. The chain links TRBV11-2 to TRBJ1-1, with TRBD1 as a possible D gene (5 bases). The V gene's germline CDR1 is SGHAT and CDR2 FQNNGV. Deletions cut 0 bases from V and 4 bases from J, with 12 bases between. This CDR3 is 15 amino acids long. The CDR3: CASSLDPGSVTEAFF. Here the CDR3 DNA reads TGTGCCAGCAGCTTAGATCCAGGGTCGGTCACTGAAGCTTTCTTT.

DNA for the CDR3: TGTGCCAGCGCTAGCGGGAGGGCTGGAGAGACCCAGTACTTC. Encoded protein: CASASGRAGETQYF. This chain uses TRBV5-6 with TRBJ2-5; TRBD2 aligns across 12 bases. J was trimmed by 4 bases and V by 7 bases; bases with no gene match: 5. The CDR3 extends over 14 amino acids. CDR1 is SGHDT and CDR2 is YYEEEE in the germline V gene.

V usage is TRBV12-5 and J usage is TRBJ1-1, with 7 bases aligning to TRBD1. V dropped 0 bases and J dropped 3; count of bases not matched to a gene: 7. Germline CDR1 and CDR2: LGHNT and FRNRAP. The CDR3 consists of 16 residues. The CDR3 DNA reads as TGTGCTAGTGGTTTGGTACAACACAGGGGAGACACTGAAGCTTTCTTT. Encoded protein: CASGLVQHRGDTEAFF.

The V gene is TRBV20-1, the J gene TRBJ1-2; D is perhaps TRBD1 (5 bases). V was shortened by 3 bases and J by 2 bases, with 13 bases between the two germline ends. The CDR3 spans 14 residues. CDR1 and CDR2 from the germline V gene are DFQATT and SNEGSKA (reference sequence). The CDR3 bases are TGCAGTGCTAGTTATGTTGCAGGGAACTATGGCTACACCTTC. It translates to CSASYVAGNYGYTF.

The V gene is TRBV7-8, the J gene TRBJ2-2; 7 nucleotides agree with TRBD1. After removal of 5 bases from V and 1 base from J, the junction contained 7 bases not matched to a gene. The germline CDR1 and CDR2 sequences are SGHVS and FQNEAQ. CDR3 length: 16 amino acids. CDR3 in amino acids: CASSLQGQLNTGELFF. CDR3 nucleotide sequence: TGTGCCAGCAGCCTTCAGGGACAGCTGAACACCGGGGAGCTGTTTTTT. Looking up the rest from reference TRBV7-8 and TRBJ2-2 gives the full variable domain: GAGVSQSPRYKVAKRGQDVALRCDPISGHVSLFWYQQALGQGPEFLTYFQNEAQLDKSGLPSDRFFAERPEGSVSTLKIQRTQQEDSAVYLCASSLQGQLNTGELFFGEGSRLTVL.

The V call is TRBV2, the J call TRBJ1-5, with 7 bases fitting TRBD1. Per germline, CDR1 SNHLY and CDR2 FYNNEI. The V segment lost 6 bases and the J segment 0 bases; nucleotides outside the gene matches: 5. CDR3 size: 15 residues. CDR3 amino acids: CASRETGISNQPQHF. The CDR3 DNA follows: TGTGCCAGCAGAGAGACAGGGATTAGCAATCAGCCCCAGCATTTT.

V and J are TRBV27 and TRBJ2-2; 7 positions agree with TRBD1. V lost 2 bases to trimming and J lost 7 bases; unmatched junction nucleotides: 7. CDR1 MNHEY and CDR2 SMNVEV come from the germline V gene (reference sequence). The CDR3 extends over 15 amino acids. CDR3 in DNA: TGTGCCAGCAGTTTAAGAGGGGGCGCAGTCGGGGAGCTGTTTTTT. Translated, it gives CASSLRGGAVGELFF.

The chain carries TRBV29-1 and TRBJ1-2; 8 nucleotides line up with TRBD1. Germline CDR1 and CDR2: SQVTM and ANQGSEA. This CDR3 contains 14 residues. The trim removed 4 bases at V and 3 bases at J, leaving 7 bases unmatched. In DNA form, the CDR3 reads TGCAGCGTTGCCGAGGCAGGGGGCGACTATGGCTACACCTTC. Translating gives CSVAEAGGDYGYTF. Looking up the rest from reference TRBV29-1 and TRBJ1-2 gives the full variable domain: SAVISQKPSRDICQRGTSLTIQCQVDSQVTMMFWYRQQPGQSLTLIATANQGSEATYESGFVIDKFPISRPNLTFSTLTVSNMSPEDSSIYLCSVAEAGGDYGYTFGSGTRLTVV.